This T cell receptor beta chain originates from a study of tumor and adjacent non-tumor tissue in lung cancer. General study results and limits: Tumor tissue had significantly higher TCR diversity than normal lung.

From germline, CDR1 is SGHNT and CDR2 YENEEA. CDR3 length equals 13 residues. V lost 6 bases, J lost 12 bases, and 20 bases lay in between. Concerning this clonotype: The antigen is not known.

TCRbeta libraries were built with three rounds of nested PCR, modified from ARM-PCR. One entry per CDR3 protein, called by TCRdb with MiXCR from the multiplex PCR reads. The sample lists about 200,000 distinct CDR3 sequences, roughly 70% occurring once. This sample's RNA came from whole unsorted tissue. The rearrangement links TRBV11-3 to TRBJ1-1, with a possible D match to TRBD1 (6 bases). Sample: lung tumor tissue. This receptor was taken from a man between 60 and 75 years old with non-small cell lung cancer. The CDR3 loop is CASSGDMNTETFF. The CDR3 bases are TGTGCCAGCAGTGGGGACATGAACACCGAAACTTTCTTT.